This TCR beta chain was identified in a study of blood T cells in healthy people across ages. A second PCR of about 6 to 11 cycles used a sample-barcoded 5' primer and a J-beta primer mix. TCRdb used MiXCR to reprocess the 5' RACE reads, holding one entry per CDR3 protein. The table shows about 630,000 distinct CDR3 sequences, with under 25% occurring only once. The length of the CDR3 is 13 residues. Trimming at V came to 3 bases and at J to 1 base, leaving 3 bases not matched to a gene. CDR1 and CDR2 (germline): DFQATT, SNEGSKA (reference sequence). The source is a man between 65 and 85 years old in good health. This chain joins TRBV20-1 and TRBJ2-7; 7 nucleotides align to TRBD2. Specimen: blood. CDR3 loop: CSASGRLSYEQYF. The DNA for the CDR3 is TGCAGTGCTAGCGGGAGGTTGTCCTACGAGCAGTACTTC.